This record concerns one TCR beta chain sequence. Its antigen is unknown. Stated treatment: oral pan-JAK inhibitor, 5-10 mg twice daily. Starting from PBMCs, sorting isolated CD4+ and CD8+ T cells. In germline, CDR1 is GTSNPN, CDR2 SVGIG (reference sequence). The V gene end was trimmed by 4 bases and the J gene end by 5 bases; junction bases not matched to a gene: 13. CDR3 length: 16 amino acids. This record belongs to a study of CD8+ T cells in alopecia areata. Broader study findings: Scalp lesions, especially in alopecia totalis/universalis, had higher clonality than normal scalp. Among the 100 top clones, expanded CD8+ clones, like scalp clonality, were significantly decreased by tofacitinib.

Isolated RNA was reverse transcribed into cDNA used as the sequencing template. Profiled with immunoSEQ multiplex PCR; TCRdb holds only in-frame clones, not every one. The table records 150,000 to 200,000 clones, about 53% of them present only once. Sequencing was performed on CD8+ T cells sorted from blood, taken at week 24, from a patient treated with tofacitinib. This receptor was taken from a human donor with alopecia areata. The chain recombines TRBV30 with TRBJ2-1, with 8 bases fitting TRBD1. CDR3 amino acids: CAWNFLPGGADNEQFF. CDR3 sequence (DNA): TGTGCCTGGAATTTTCTTCCAGGGGGCGCCGACAATGAGCAGTTCTTC.